This is a list of T cell receptor beta chains from one sample in a study of response to subunit inactivated influenza vaccine. Via MiXCR, TCRdb re-called the RT-PCR reads, giving one row per CDR3 protein. This sample has a few hundred thousand distinct CDR3 sequences, with around 22% found just once. The specimen was PBMCs from blood, collected roughly 20 months after vaccination. Receptor source: a man aged 50-75 years who received an inactivated influenza vaccine. Each CDR3 is given with its conserved first and last residue. The order of the fields is V gene, J gene, D gene, clone size, CDR3 DNA, CDR3 protein. D genes are given only for firm matches. Expanded clones are given a class, and other clones once, few, many or no size at all.

>TRBV11-2|TRBJ2-4|NA|NA
TGTGCCAGCAGCCCTCTTTCAGGCCTCGGGTACTTC
CASSPLSGLGYF
>TRBV7-9|TRBJ1-1|NA|few
TGTGCCAGCAGCTTAGCGTTGGGAGGGACGGAGGCAGCTTTCTTT
CASSLALGGTEAAFF
>TRBV5-1|TRBJ2-1|NA|NA
TGCGCCAGCAGCGTAGGGGGCGGGGACGAGTTCTTC
CASSVGGGDEFF
>TRBV7-3|TRBJ1-5|NA|NA
TGTGCCAGCAGCCGGGGTTTTGGCCAGCCCCAGCATTTT
CASSRGFGQPQHF
>TRBV6-5|TRBJ1-1|NA|few
TGTGCCAGCAGTTACTCTAGGGCAGGGGCCACCGCCACTGAAGCTTTCTTT
CASSYSRAGATATEAFF
>TRBV28|TRBJ1-2|NA|NA
TGTGCCAGCAGTTTAGCAGGGGCCGTCGGCTACACCTTC
CASSLAGAVGYTF
>TRBV20-1|TRBJ2-2|TRBD2|NA
TGCAGTGCCCCGGGACTAGCGGGAGGACTAGCGAACACCGGGGAGCTGTTTTTT
CSAPGLAGGLANTGELFF
>TRBV24-1|TRBJ1-5|NA|NA
TGTGCCACCAGTGGACGTGGCAATCAGCCCCAGCATTTT
CATSGRGNQPQHF
>TRBV27|TRBJ1-2|NA|NA
TGTGCCAGCAGTTTGAAGGGAGTGGGTTATAACTATGGCTACACCTTC
CASSLKGVGYNYGYTF
>TRBV29-1|TRBJ2-5|NA|many
TGCAGCGTCAAGGGGCAAGAGACCCAGTACTTC
CSVKGQETQYF
>TRBV20-1|TRBJ2-3|TRBD2|NA
TGCAGTGCTACGGGGACTAGCGGGGTCTACGATACGCAGTATTTT
CSATGTSGVYDTQYF
>TRBV20-1|TRBJ1-3|TRBD1|few
TGCAGTGCTAGTCGGGCGGGACAGGGGGCTCTAACTGGAAACACCATATATTTT
CSASRAGQGALTGNTIYF
>TRBV7-9|TRBJ1-1|NA|NA
TGTGCCAGCAGCTTAGCGCGGAGGGGCGCGGCCTCTGAAGCTTTCTTT
CASSLARRGAASEAFF
>TRBV29-1|TRBJ1-5|NA|NA
TGCAGCGTTGGGATGGCAGGCCGGAATCAGCCCCAGCATTTT
CSVGMAGRNQPQHF
>TRBV11-2|TRBJ2-7|NA|NA
TGTGCCAGCAGCTTTCCAAGGGCCAGCTCCTACGAGCAGTACTTC
CASSFPRASSYEQYF
>TRBV10-3|TRBJ2-5|NA|NA
TGTGCCATCAGTTCTGTAGGTTTTCAGGGTTCGGAGACCCAGTACTTC
CAISSVGFQGSETQYF
>TRBV9|TRBJ2-3|NA|NA
TGTGCCAGCAGCGTAGGAGGAGGATTTAGCACAGATACGCAGTATTTT
CASSVGGGFSTDTQYF
>TRBV7-9|TRBJ1-2|NA|many
TGTGCCAGCAGCCCGCTGGACACACAAAACTATGGCTACACCTTC
CASSPLDTQNYGYTF
>TRBV11-2|TRBJ2-2|TRBD1|NA
TGTGCCAGCAGCTTTATGACAGGGATGAACACCGGGGAGCTGTTTTTT
CASSFMTGMNTGELFF
>TRBV4-3|TRBJ2-7|NA|NA
TGCGCCAGCAGCCAAGATCCGCCTGTTATATGGGAGCAGTACTTC
CASSQDPPVIWEQYF
>TRBV4-1|TRBJ1-2|TRBD1|few
TGCGCCAGCAGCTTCCGGGACAGCGCTAACTATGGCTACACCTTC
CASSFRDSANYGYTF
>TRBV20-1|TRBJ1-4|NA|NA
TGCAGTGCTAGAGAGACTCGATACGAAAAACTGTTTTTT
CSARETRYEKLFF
>TRBV29-1|TRBJ2-3|NA|few
TGCAGCGTTGAAAACCCTGTGCGGTCTAGCACAGATACGCAGTATTTT
CSVENPVRSSTDTQYF
>TRBV24-1|TRBJ1-2|NA|NA
TGTGCCACACCGGAGCCGCCTGGGGTACGTGGTGGCTACACCTTC
CATPEPPGVRGGYTF
>TRBV3-1|TRBJ1-1|NA|few
TGTGCCAGCAGCCAAGCCATTGGAGTTTCCCGTGAAGCTTTCTTT
CASSQAIGVSREAFF
>TRBV3-1|TRBJ2-2|NA|NA
TGTGCCAGCAGCCGAGGACTCAGGGGAACCGGGGAGCTGTTTTTT
CASSRGLRGTGELFF
>TRBV9|TRBJ1-2|NA|few
TGTGCCAGCAGCGTAGGAGGTGCAGGTTCGGATGGCTACACCTTC
CASSVGGAGSDGYTF
>TRBV7-2|TRBJ1-2|NA|few
TGTGCCAGCAGCCATCGACAGCCTAACTATGGCTACACCTTC
CASSHRQPNYGYTF
>TRBV5-1|TRBJ1-5|NA|many
TGCGCCAGCAGCTTGGGCGCGGGGGGCTGGGAGCCCCAGCATTTT
CASSLGAGGWEPQHF
>TRBV12-3/TRBV12-4|TRBJ2-2|NA|once
TGTGCCAGCAGAGGGAGCAGCGCCGGGGAGCTGTTTTTT
CASRGSSAGELFF
>TRBV6-5|TRBJ2-7|NA|NA
TGTGCCAGCAGTTACTCTGGGGGACTCGCCTCTTCCGAGCAGTACTTC
CASSYSGGLASSEQYF
>TRBV4-1|TRBJ1-2|NA|few
TGCGCCAGCAGCCTGTTATTAGGGGGACTTAGCGGCTACACCTTC
CASSLLLGGLSGYTF
>TRBV29-1|TRBJ1-1|NA|few
TGCAGCGTCGCCGGGGAGGAGAACACTGAAGCTTTCTTT
CSVAGEENTEAFF
>TRBV7-9|TRBJ1-1|NA|NA
TGTGCCAGCAGCTTAGAACCGGGGCAGGGGCCTGGAGCTTTCTTT
CASSLEPGQGPGAFF
>TRBV20-1|TRBJ1-6|TRBD1|many
TGCAGTGCTAGAGACCTAGACAGGGATCGCTCCTATAATTCACCCCTCCACTTT
CSARDLDRDRSYNSPLHF
>TRBV29-1|TRBJ2-7|NA|NA
TGCAGCGTTGCCACGACTAGATCCTACGAGCAGTACTTC
CSVATTRSYEQYF
>TRBV11-3|TRBJ1-5|NA|NA
TGTGCCAGCGTTGACAAGGCCCAAAGTCCTAGCAATCAGCCCCAGCATTTT
CASVDKAQSPSNQPQHF
>TRBV5-1|TRBJ2-3|TRBD2|few
TGCGCCAGCACCGGGGGGGGACTAATGACAGATACGCAGTATTTT
CASTGGGLMTDTQYF
>TRBV27|TRBJ2-5|TRBD1|few
TGTGCCAGCAGTTTAGACAGGGGGCAGGGGACCCAGTACTTC
CASSLDRGQGTQYF
>TRBV3-1|TRBJ1-3|NA|NA
TGTGCCAGCAGCCAGGAGACTTACAGGGCCAGCTCTGGAAACACCATATATTTT
CASSQETYRASSGNTIYF
>TRBV4-3|TRBJ1-5|NA|many
TGCGCCAGCAGCCAAGATGGGCTGAGCAATCAGCCCCAGCATTTT
CASSQDGLSNQPQHF
>TRBV10-3|TRBJ2-7|NA|few
TGTGCCATCAGGGTAGGTGACGGAGCCTACGAGCAGTACTTC
CAIRVGDGAYEQYF
>TRBV12-3/TRBV12-4|TRBJ1-1|TRBD1|many
TGTGCCAGCAGTACCACGGACAGGGGGCTACCGAACACTGAAGCTTTCTTT
CASSTTDRGLPNTEAFF
>TRBV24-1|TRBJ2-7|NA|few
TGTGCCACCAGTGGCCAGGCGGCCTACGAGCAGTACTTC
CATSGQAAYEQYF
>TRBV2|TRBJ2-3|NA|NA
TGTGCCAGCAAAGAAACTAGTTCCGATACGCAGTATTTT
CASKETSSDTQYF
>TRBV4-1|TRBJ2-4|TRBD2|NA
TGCGCCAGCAGCTTGACGGCGGGGGTGGACATTCAGTACTTC
CASSLTAGVDIQYF
>TRBV2|TRBJ1-5|NA|many
TGTGCCAGCAGGGCGGATAGCAATCAGCCCCAGCATTTT
CASRADSNQPQHF
>TRBV6-2/TRBV6-3|TRBJ1-5|TRBD1|few
TGTGCCAGCAGTTACTTGAGGACAGGGGGCATACAGCCCCAGCATTTT
CASSYLRTGGIQPQHF
>TRBV4-2|TRBJ1-1|TRBD1|few
TGTGCCAGCAGCGGGGGACAGGGGAGCCCGGCTTTCTTT
CASSGGQGSPAFF
>TRBV6-4|TRBJ1-1|NA|NA
TGTGCCAGCAGTGACTCGCAGTACACTGAAGCTTTCTTT
CASSDSQYTEAFF
>TRBV20-1|TRBJ2-1|TRBD2|NA
TGCAGTCCTCAGAGGCTAGCGGGAGTTGAGCAGTTCTTC
CSPQRLAGVEQFF